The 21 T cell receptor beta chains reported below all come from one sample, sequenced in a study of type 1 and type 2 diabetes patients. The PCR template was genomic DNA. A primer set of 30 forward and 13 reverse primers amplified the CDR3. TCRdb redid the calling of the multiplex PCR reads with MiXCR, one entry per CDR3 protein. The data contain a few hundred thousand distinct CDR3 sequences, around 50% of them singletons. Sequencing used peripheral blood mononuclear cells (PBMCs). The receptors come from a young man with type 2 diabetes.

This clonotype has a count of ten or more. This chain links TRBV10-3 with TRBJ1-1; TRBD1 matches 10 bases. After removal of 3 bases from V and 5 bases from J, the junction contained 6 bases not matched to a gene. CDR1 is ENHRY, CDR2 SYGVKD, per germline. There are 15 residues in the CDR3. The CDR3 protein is CAISDLGTGDTEAFF. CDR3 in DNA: TGTGCCATCAGTGATTTGGGGACAGGGGATACTGAAGCTTTCTTT.

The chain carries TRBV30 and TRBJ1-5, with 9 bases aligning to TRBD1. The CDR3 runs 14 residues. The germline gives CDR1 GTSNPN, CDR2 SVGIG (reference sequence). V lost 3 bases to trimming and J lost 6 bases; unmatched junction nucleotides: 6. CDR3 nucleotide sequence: TGTGCCTGGAGCGAGGGACAGGGCGCTCAGCCCCAGCATTTT. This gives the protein CAWSEGQGAQPQHF.

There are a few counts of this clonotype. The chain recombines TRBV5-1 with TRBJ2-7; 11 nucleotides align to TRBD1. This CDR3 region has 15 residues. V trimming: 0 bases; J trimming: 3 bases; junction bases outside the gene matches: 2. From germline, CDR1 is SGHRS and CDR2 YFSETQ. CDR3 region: CASSLEGTGGYEQYF. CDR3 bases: TGCGCCAGCAGCTTGGAAGGGACAGGGGGCTACGAGCAGTACTTC.

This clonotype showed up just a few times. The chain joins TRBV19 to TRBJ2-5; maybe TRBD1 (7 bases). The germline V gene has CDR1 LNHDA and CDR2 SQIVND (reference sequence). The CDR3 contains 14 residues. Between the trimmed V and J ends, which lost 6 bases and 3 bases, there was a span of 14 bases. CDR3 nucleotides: TGTGCCAGTAGCACAGGGGACTTAGAAGAGACCCAGTACTTC. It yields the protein CASSTGDLEETQYF.

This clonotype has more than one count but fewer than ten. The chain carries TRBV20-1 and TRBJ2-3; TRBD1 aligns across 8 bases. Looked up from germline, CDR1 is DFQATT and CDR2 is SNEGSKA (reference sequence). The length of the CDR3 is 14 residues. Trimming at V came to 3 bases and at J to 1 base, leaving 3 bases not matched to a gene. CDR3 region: CSASGTGRTDTQYF. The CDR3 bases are TGCAGTGCTAGTGGGACAGGCCGCACAGATACGCAGTATTTT.

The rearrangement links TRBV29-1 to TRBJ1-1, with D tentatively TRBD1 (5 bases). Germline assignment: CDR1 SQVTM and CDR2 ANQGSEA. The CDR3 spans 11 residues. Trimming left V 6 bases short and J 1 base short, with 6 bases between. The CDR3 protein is CSVGQNTEAFF. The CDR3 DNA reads TGCAGCGTCGGACAGAACACTGAAGCTTTCTTT.

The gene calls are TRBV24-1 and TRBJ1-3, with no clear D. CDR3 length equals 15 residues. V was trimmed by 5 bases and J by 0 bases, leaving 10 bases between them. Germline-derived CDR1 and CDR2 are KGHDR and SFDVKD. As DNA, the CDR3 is TGTGCCACCAGTGCAGAGTCCCCCTCTGGAAACACCATATATTTT. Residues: CATSAESPSGNTIYF.

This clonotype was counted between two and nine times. CDR3 nucleotides: TGCGCCAGCAGCCAAGATAGGGACAACACTGAAGCTTTCTTT. Translation gives CASSQDRDNTEAFF. This chain joins TRBV4-3 and TRBJ1-1; TRBD1 is a possible D gene (5 bases). The CDR3 extends over 14 amino acids. The ends were cut back, 0 bases at V and 2 bases at J, with 7 bases in the middle. Germline V gene data show CDR1 as LGHNA and CDR2 as YSLEER.

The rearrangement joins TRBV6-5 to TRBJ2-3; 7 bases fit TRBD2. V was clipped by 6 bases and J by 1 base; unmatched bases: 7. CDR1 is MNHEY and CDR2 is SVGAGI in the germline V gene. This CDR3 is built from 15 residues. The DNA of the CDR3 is TGTGCCAGCAGGGACGGACGGGAGGGCACAGATACGCAGTATTTT. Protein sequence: CASRDGREGTDTQYF.

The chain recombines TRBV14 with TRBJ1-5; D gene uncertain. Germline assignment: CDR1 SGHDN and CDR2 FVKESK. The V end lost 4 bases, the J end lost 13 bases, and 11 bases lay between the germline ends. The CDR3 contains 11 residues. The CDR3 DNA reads TGTGCCAGCAGCCGAGCAGACCGGCAGCATTTT. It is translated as CASSRADRQHF.

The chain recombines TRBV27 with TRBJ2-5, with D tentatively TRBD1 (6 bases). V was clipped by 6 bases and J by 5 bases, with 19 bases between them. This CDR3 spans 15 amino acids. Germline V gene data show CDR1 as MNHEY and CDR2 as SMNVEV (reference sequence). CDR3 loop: CASSQQGWKYETQYF. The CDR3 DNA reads TGTGCCAGCAGCCAACAGGGATGGAAGTATGAGACCCAGTACTTC.

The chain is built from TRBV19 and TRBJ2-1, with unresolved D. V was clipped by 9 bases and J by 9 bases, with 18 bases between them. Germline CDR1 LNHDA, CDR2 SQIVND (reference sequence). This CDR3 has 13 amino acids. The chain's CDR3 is CASGPMAISEQFF. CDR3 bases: TGTGCCAGCGGTCCTATGGCGATCAGTGAGCAGTTCTTC.

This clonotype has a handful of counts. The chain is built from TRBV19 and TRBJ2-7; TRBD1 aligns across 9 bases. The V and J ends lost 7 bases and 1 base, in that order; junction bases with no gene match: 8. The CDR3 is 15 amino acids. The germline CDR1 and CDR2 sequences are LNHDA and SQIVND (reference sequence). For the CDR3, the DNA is TGTGCCAGTAACCCGGGGACAGGGAGATCCTACGAGCAGTACTTC. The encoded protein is CASNPGTGRSYEQYF.

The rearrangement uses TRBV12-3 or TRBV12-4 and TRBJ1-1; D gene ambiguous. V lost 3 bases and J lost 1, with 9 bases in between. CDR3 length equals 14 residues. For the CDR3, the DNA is TGTGCCAGCAGTTTTGTGATGGGGAACACTGAAGCTTTCTTT. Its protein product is CASSFVMGNTEAFF.

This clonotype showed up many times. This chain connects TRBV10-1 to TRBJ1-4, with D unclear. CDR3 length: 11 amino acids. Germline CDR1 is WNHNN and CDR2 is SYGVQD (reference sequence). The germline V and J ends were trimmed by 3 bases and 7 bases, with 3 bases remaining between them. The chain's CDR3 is CASSDGEKLFF. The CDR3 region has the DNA TGCGCCAGCAGTGATGGTGAAAAACTGTTTTTT.

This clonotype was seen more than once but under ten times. In nucleotides, the CDR3 is TGTGCCAGCAAAAAGCATTCGCAATACAATGAGCAGTTCTTC. Protein: CASKKHSQYNEQFF. The chain has TRBV25-1 and TRBJ2-1, with D unresolved. Germline V gene lookup returns CDR1 MGHDK and CDR2 SYGVNS. The CDR3 length is 14 residues. The ends were cut back, 7 bases at V and 4 bases at J, with 14 bases in the middle.

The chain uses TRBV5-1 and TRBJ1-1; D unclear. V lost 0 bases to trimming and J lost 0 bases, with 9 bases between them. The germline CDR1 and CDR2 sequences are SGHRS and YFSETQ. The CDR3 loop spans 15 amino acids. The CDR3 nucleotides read TGCGCCAGCAGCTTGGAGCGGGCACTGAACACTGAAGCTTTCTTT. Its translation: CASSLERALNTEAFF.

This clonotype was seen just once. Here the CDR3 DNA reads TGTGCCAGCAGTACCACCCGGAACCTCCACTTT. Residues: CASSTTRNLHF. The chain couples TRBV2 to TRBJ1-6; D is ambiguous. V shed 5 bases and J shed 15 bases, with 11 bases lying between them. The CDR3 consists of 11 residues. Germline V gene sequence: CDR1 SNHLY, CDR2 FYNNEI.

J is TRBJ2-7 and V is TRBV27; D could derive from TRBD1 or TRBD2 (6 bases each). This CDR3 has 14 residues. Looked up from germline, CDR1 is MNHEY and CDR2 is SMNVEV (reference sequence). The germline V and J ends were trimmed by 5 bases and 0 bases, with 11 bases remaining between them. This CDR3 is CASSHGGSSYEQYF. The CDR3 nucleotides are TGTGCCAGCAGTCACGGGGGCAGCTCCTACGAGCAGTACTTC.

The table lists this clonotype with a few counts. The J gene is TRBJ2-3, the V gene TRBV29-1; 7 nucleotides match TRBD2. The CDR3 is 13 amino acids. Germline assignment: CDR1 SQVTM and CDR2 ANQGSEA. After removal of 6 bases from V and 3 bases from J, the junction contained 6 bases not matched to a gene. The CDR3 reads CSVRDYDTDTQYF. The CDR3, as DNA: TGCAGCGTACGGGACTATGATACAGATACGCAGTATTTT.

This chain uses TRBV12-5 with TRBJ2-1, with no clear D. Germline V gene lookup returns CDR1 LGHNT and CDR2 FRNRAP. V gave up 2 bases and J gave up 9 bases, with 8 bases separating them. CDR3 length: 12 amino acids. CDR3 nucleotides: TGTGCTAGTGGTTTGTGGGAAAGTGAGCAGTTCTTC. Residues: CASGLWESEQFF.